The clone carrying this TCR beta chain has more than one count but fewer than ten. Its specificity is not known. The data derive from a study of memory CD4+ T cells and cytomegalovirus serostatus. The sort gate was single viable CD3+CD4+CD8-CD45RO+ cells for memory CD4+ T cells. Serum IgG to CMV pp150, pp28, p38 and p52 defined serostatus. Total CD4+ T cells were enriched by CD4 positive selection. Profiling relied on immunoSEQ multiplex PCR, and the TCRdb table lists in-frame clones only, not all of them. The sample holds approximately 49,000 clones, 60% to 80% seen once. Points from the study as a whole: Suggested: most of the CMV-linked TCR signature lies in CD4+ memory cells. Each of approximately 73 CMV-associated TCRbeta sequences occurred in one to five individuals.

CDR1 is SGHNT, CDR2 YYREEE, per germline (reference sequence). CDR3 length: 14 residues. With 4 bases removed from V and 7 bases from J, the gap between germline ends came to 12 bases. The source of this sequence is an adult in good health and CMV-seronegative. J is TRBJ1-6 and V is TRBV5-4; D perhaps matches TRBD1 (6 bases). The specimen sequenced was memory CD4+ T cells from blood. In DNA form, the CDR3 reads TGTGCCAGCAGCAAAACAGGGATGAATTCACCCCTCCACTTT. Its protein is CASSKTGMNSPLHF. The full variable domain, with the rest looked up from reference TRBV5-4 and TRBJ1-6, is ETGVTQSPTHLIKTRGQQVTLRCSSQSGHNTVSWYQQALGQGPQFIFQYYREEENGRGNFPPRFSGLQFPNYSSELNVNALELDDSALYLCASSKTGMNSPLHFGNGTRLTVT.